The 25 T cell receptor beta chains below come from one sample, sequenced in a study of cytomegalovirus exposure and HLA in healthy donors (dated by TCRdb to the late 2010s). Libraries were prepared through the immunoSEQ multiplex PCR assay. The multiplex PCR relied on a mix of 60 forward primers for TCR Vbeta segments and 13 reverse primers for TCR Jbeta segments. TCRdb obtained this table from immuneACCESS and retained in-frame rearrangements with V and J assigned. These tables miss some clones; where compared with another copy, unresolved V genes account for less than half of the shortfall, and the remainder is unexplained. Here the sample has approximately 120,000 clones; roughly 82% occur a single time. The top ten clones comprise 10% to 15% of the sample. Sequenced material: PBMCs. These receptor sequences come from a woman between 40 and 55 years old in good health and CMV-seropositive.

The J gene is TRBJ2-3, the V gene TRBV4-1; TRBD1 matches 9 bases. Germline values: CDR1 MGHRA, CDR2 YSYEKL. The trim removed 4 bases at V and 4 bases at J, leaving 6 bases unmatched. The CDR3 is made up of 15 amino acids. The CDR3 region is CASSLQDRGPDTQYF. CDR3 bases: TGCGCCAGCAGCCTCCAGGACAGGGGTCCAGATACGCAGTATTTT.

This clone was found a few times. This rearrangement joins TRBV6-5 to TRBJ1-5; 7 nucleotides line up with TRBD1. Germline trimming cut 0 bases from V and 4 bases from J; bases unmatched to any gene: 3. CDR1 and CDR2 from the germline V gene are MNHEY and SVGAGI. There are 15 residues in the CDR3. CDR3 DNA: TGTGCCAGCAGTTACTCGAGGACAGGTAATCAGCCCCAGCATTTT. The encoded protein is CASSYSRTGNQPQHF.

V gene TRBV19 combines with J gene TRBJ2-3, with a tentative D call TRBD1 (5 bases). This CDR3 spans 14 amino acids. Germline assignment: CDR1 LNHDA and CDR2 SQIVND (reference sequence). CDR3 nucleotides: TGTGCTACTCAACTAACTGGGGCCACAGATACGCAGTATTTT. This sequence encodes CATQLTGATDTQYF.

The V gene is TRBV29-1, the J gene TRBJ1-1, with D uncertain. V was trimmed by 7 bases and J by 2 bases, leaving 5 bases between them. The CDR3 totals 10 residues. The germline CDR1 and CDR2 sequences are SQVTM and ANQGSEA. The CDR3 sequence is CSAGNTEAFF. Written as DNA, the CDR3 is TGCAGCGCGGGAAACACTGAAGCTTTCTTT.

This clone has just a few counts. The chain uses TRBV6-6 and TRBJ2-7; D not resolved. Germline lookup yields CDR1 MNHNY and CDR2 SVGAGI (reference sequence). The CDR3 loop spans 11 amino acids. V shed 0 bases and J shed 7 bases, with 4 bases lying between them. CDR3 bases: TGTGCCAGCAGTTACTCGAGGGAGCAGTACTTC. Translating it yields CASSYSREQYF.

The chain combines TRBV28 with TRBJ1-5; D remains unclear. Trimming removed 2 bases at V and 3 bases at J, with 8 bases between. CDR1 and CDR2 from the germline V gene are MDHEN and SYDVKM. The CDR3 length is 14 residues. The CDR3 protein is CASSLAETNQPQHF. In nucleotides, the CDR3 is TGTGCCAGCAGTTTAGCGGAAACCAATCAGCCCCAGCATTTT.

This clone was counted only a few times. This sequence joins TRBV6-1 and TRBJ2-3; 11 bases are a match to TRBD2. CDR3 length: 15 amino acids. The germline V gene encodes CDR1 MNHNS and CDR2 SASEGT. V gave up 4 bases and J gave up 2 bases; unmatched junction bases: 2. The CDR3 DNA follows: TGTGCCAGCAGTGGACTAGCGGGAACCACAGATACGCAGTATTTT. It translates to CASSGLAGTTDTQYF.

This clone has a handful of counts. The gene calls are TRBV6-5 and TRBJ2-7, with TRBD2 identical over 10 bases. Germline V lookup: CDR1 MNHEY, CDR2 SVGAGI. This CDR3 region has 15 residues. V shed 6 bases, J shed 0 bases, and the junction held 5 bases outside the gene matches. The CDR3 reads CASRIAGGSSYEQYF. CDR3 bases: TGTGCCAGCAGGATAGCGGGGGGCAGCTCCTACGAGCAGTACTTC.

The rearrangement joins TRBV7-8 to TRBJ1-2, with no clear D. V dropped 5 bases and J dropped 0 bases, with 10 bases sitting between them. From germline, CDR1 is SGHVS and CDR2 FQNEAQ. The CDR3 extends over 14 amino acids. In DNA form, the CDR3 reads TGTGCCAGCAGCGCCCTAATTACTAACTATGGCTACACCTTC. Translated: CASSALITNYGYTF.

CDR3 sequence: CASSESAFRANYGYTF. CDR3 DNA sequence: TGCGCCAGCAGTGAGTCAGCCTTCCGAGCTAACTATGGCTACACCTTC. This chain joins TRBV10-2 and TRBJ1-2, with no clear D. V was trimmed by 0 bases and J by 0 bases, leaving 11 bases between them. Germline CDR1 WSHSY, CDR2 SAAADI. The CDR3 runs to 16 residues.

The J gene is TRBJ2-2, the V gene TRBV10-3; TRBD2 matches 9 bases. CDR1 and CDR2 from the germline V gene are ENHRY and SYGVKD. V dropped 0 bases and J dropped 6; count of bases not matched to a gene: 5. The CDR3 loop spans 16 amino acids. CDR3 in amino acids: CAISESGGRASGELFF. The CDR3 region has the DNA TGTGCCATCAGTGAGTCTGGCGGGAGGGCCTCCGGGGAGCTGTTTTTT.

The genes are TRBV5-4 and TRBJ2-5; 9 bases fit TRBD2. The J segment lost 4 bases and the V segment lost 4 bases, leaving 5 bases of the junction unmatched. The length of the CDR3 is 14 residues. The germline gives CDR1 SGHNT, CDR2 YYREEE (reference sequence). CDR3 nucleotides: TGTGCCAGCAGCGCCCAAGCGGGAGGAGAGACCCAGTACTTC. This translates into CASSAQAGGETQYF.

The chain links TRBV20-1 to TRBJ2-5; the D gene is possibly TRBD2 (5 bases). The CDR3 runs 11 residues. CDR1 is DFQATT and CDR2 is SNEGSKA in the germline V gene (reference sequence). Trimming took off 3 bases at V and 5 bases at J, with 7 bases between the two ends. CDR3 nucleotides: TGCAGTGCTAGTTCGGGGGAGACCCAGTACTTC. Translated: CSASSGETQYF.

The chain is built from TRBV5-1 and TRBJ2-5; 8 bases map to TRBD1. Gene TRBJ2-7 matches the end of the DNA better, so the J call may be wrong. The CDR3 runs 15 residues. From germline, CDR1 is SGHRS and CDR2 YFSETQ. CDR3 in DNA: TGCGCCACCGCAAAAGGGCCGGACAGGGAAGACGAGCAGTACTTC. Residues: CATAKGPDREDEQYF.

The rearrangement links TRBV14 to TRBJ2-3, with D possibly TRBD1 on 6 matching bases. V dropped 1 base and J dropped 0 bases, with 20 bases sitting between them. The CDR3 length is 19 residues. Germline CDR1 is SGHDN and CDR2 is FVKESK. The CDR3 region is CASSQGHRERTLSTDTQYF. DNA of the CDR3: TGTGCCAGCAGCCAAGGACACAGGGAAAGGACCCTGAGCACAGATACGCAGTATTTT.

As regards this clone: The identical CDR3 is also encoded by other nucleotide sequences in the sample. The V gene is TRBV6-5, the J gene TRBJ2-6; D is undetermined. The V gene's germline CDR1 is MNHEY and CDR2 SVGAGI. V lost 5 bases and J lost 0, with 5 bases in between. The CDR3 covers 14 residues. CDR3 coding DNA: TGTGCCAGCAGTCGGTACTCTGGGGCCAACGTCCTGACTTTC. Translating gives CASSRYSGANVLTF.

The chain combines TRBV5-1 with TRBJ2-3, with D tentatively TRBD1 (5 bases). CDR1 is SGHRS, CDR2 YFSETQ, per germline. There are 13 residues in the CDR3. V lost 9 bases and J lost 0, with 11 bases in between. The CDR3 protein is CATRQTSTDTQYF. The DNA for the CDR3 is TGCGCCACCCGACAGACGAGCACAGATACGCAGTATTTT.

This clone was seen just once. The chain recombines TRBV30 with TRBJ1-1; 9 bases are shared with TRBD1. CDR1 and CDR2 (germline): GTSNPN, SVGIG (reference sequence). J lost 1 base, V lost 3 bases, and 0 bases had no gene match. CDR3 size: 13 residues. The CDR3 region is CAWRTGGNTEAFF. The CDR3 nucleotides are TGTGCCTGGAGGACAGGGGGGAACACTGAAGCTTTCTTT.

This chain uses TRBV6-6 with TRBJ2-1; D may be TRBD2 (6 bases). Per germline, CDR1 MNHNY and CDR2 SVGAGI (reference sequence). CDR3 length: 15 residues. V lost 7 bases and J lost 4, with 17 bases in between. The CDR3 sequence is CASTLGGTGYNEQFF. In DNA form, the CDR3 reads TGTGCCAGCACCCTAGGCGGGACTGGTTACAATGAGCAGTTCTTC.

The V gene is TRBV5-4, the J gene TRBJ2-7; 15 bases are shared with TRBD2. Germline CDR1 SGHNT, CDR2 YYREEE (reference sequence). V dropped 2 bases and J dropped 7; count of bases not matched to a gene: 7. The CDR3 extends over 16 amino acids. The CDR3 here is CASSFRTSGRAGEQYF. DNA of the CDR3: TGTGCCAGCAGCTTCAGGACTAGCGGGAGGGCAGGGGAGCAGTACTTC.

The J gene is TRBJ2-5, the V gene TRBV5-1; TRBD1 matches at 12 bases. CDR1 SGHRS and CDR2 YFSETQ come from the germline V gene. V dropped 1 base and J dropped 5; count of bases not matched to a gene: 6. The CDR3 totals 16 residues. The CDR3 nucleotides are TGCGCCAGCAGCTTGACCGGGACAGGGGGCGAGGAGACCCAGTACTTC. Its translation: CASSLTGTGGEETQYF.

There are a few counts of this clone. The J gene is TRBJ1-4, the V gene TRBV18; D remains unclear. The CDR3 totals 16 residues. CDR1 and CDR2 from the germline V gene are KGHSH and LQKENI. Trimming took off 0 bases at V and 8 bases at J, with 16 bases between the two ends. The CDR3 region has the DNA TGTGCCAGCTCACCACCGATGCGGATGTCCCGCGAAAAACTGTTTTTT. As protein: CASSPPMRMSREKLFF.

This chain uses TRBV28 with TRBJ1-1; possibly TRBD1 for D (5 bases). The CDR3 is made up of 15 amino acids. The V end was cut by 1 base, the J end by 4 bases, with 13 bases between. Germline CDR1 and CDR2: MDHEN and SYDVKM. The CDR3 sequence is CASSLLGGVGTEAFF. CDR3 bases: TGTGCCAGCAGTTTATTGGGAGGGGTGGGCACTGAAGCTTTCTTT.

The chain uses TRBV5-6 and TRBJ1-5, with D perhaps matching TRBD1 (5 bases). The CDR3 is 14 residues long. CDR1 is SGHDT, CDR2 YYEEEE, per germline. Trimming pared 4 bases from V and 4 bases from J, leaving 12 bases between. The CDR3: CASSPTGGNQPQHF. CDR3 sequence (DNA): TGTGCCAGCAGCCCGACCGGGGGAAATCAGCCCCAGCATTTT. The variable domain in full, with the rest retrieved from reference TRBV5-6 and TRBJ1-5, is DAGVTQSPTHLIKTRGQQVTLRCSPKSGHDTVSWYQQALGQGPQFIFQYYEEEERQRGNFPDRFSGHQFPNYSSELNVNALLLGDSALYLCASSPTGGNQPQHFGDGTRLSIL.

The chain uses TRBV29-1 and TRBJ1-4; 9 bases line up with TRBD1. Germline values: CDR1 SQVTM, CDR2 ANQGSEA. The V segment lost 5 bases and the J segment 8 bases; nucleotides outside the gene matches: 9. The CDR3 runs to 14 residues. CDR3 sequence: CSVKGGQGGEKLFF. The CDR3 nucleotides read TGCAGCGTTAAGGGGGGACAGGGAGGCGAAAAACTGTTTTTT. The whole variable domain, filled in from reference TRBV29-1 and TRBJ1-4, reads SAVISQKPSRDICQRGTSLTIQCQVDSQVTMMFWYRQQPGQSLTLIATANQGSEATYESGFVIDKFPISRPNLTFSTLTVSNMSPEDSSIYLCSVKGGQGGEKLFFGSGTQLSVL.